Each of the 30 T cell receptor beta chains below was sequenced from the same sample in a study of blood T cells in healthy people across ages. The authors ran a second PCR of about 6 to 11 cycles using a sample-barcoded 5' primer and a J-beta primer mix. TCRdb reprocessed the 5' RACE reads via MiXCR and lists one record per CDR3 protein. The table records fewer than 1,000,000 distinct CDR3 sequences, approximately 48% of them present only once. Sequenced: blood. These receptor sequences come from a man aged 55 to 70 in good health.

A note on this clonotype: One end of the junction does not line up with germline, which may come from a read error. The CDR3 nucleotides are TGCGCCAGCAACTTGGGCGGACAGGGGGGATACGAGCAGTACTTC. Protein product: CASNLGGQGGYEQYF. The chain carries TRBV5-1 and TRBJ2-7; TRBD1 agrees at 10 bases. Germline V gene data show CDR1 as SGHRS and CDR2 as YFSETQ. This CDR3 region has 15 residues.

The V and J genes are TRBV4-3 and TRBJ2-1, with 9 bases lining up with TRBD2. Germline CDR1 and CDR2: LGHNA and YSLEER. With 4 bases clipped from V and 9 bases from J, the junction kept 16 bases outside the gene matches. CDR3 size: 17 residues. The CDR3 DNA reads TGCGCCAGCAGCCGTGAGCGGGGGGTTTCACTACAAAGTGAGCAGTTCTTC. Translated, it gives CASSRERGVSLQSEQFF.

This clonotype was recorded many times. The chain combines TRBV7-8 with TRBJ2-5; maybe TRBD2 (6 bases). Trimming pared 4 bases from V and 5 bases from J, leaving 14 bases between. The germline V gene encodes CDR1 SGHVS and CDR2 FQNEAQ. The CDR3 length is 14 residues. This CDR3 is CASSSSWTMETQYF. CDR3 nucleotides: TGTGCCAGCAGCTCCTCGTGGACTATGGAGACCCAGTACTTC.

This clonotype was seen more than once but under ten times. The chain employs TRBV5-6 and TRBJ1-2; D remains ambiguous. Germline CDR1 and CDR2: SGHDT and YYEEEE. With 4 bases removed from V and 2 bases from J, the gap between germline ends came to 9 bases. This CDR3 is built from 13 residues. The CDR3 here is CASSPDANYGYTF. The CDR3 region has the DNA TGTGCCAGCAGCCCGGACGCCAACTATGGCTACACCTTC. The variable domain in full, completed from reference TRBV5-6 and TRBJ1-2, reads DAGVTQSPTHLIKTRGQQVTLRCSPKSGHDTVSWYQQALGQGPQFIFQYYEEEERQRGNFPDRFSGHQFPNYSSELNVNALLLGDSALYLCASSPDANYGYTFGSGTRLTVV.

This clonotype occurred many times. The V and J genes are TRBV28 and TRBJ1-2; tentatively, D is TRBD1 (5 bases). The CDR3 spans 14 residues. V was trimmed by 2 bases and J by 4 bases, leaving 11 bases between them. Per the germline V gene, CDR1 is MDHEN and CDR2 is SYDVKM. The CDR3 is CASSLGQRSYGYTF. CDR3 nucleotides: TGTGCCAGCAGTTTAGGACAACGATCCTATGGCTACACCTTC.

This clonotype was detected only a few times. The chain's CDR3 is CASSLVGEFAEAFF. CDR3 DNA: TGCGCCAGCAGCTTGGTTGGGGAATTCGCTGAAGCTTTCTTT. The rearrangement uses TRBV5-1 and TRBJ1-1; D gene uncertain. Trimming stripped 0 bases from V and 6 bases from J, with 12 bases between. The CDR3 totals 14 residues. Germline-derived CDR1 and CDR2 are SGHRS and YFSETQ.

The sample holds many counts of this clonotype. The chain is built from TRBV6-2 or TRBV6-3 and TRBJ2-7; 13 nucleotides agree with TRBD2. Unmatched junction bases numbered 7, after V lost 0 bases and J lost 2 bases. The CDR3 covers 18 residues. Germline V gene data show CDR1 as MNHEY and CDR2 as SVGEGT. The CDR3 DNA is TGTGCCAGCAGTTACTCTCCCACTAGCGGGGGGGCCACCTACGAGCAGTACTTC. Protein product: CASSYSPTSGGATYEQYF.

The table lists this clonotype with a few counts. DNA of the CDR3: TGTGCCAGCAGTGAAGGGACGGGGGGGTTAAATGAGCAGTTCTTC. Protein product: CASSEGTGGLNEQFF. The chain couples TRBV6-1 to TRBJ2-1; 8 nucleotides align to TRBD2. With 1 base clipped from V and 7 bases from J, the junction kept 6 bases outside the gene matches. Germline CDR1 reads MNHNS; CDR2 reads SASEGT. This CDR3 is built from 15 residues.

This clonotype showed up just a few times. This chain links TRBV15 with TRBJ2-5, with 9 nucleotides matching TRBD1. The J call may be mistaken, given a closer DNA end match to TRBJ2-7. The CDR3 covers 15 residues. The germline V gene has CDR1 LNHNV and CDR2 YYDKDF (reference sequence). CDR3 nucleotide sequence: TGTGCCACCAGCAGGACCGGGACAGGGCGGAACGAGCAGTACTTC. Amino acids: CATSRTGTGRNEQYF.

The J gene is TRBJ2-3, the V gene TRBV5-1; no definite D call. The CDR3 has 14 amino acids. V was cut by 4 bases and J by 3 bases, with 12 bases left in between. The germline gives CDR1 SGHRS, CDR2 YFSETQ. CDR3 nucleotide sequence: TGCGCCAGCAGCCCTTCGGACCCTACAGATACGCAGTATTTT. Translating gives CASSPSDPTDTQYF.

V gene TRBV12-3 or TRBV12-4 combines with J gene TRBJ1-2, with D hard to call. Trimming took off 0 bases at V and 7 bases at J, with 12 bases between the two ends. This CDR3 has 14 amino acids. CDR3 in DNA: TGTGCCAGCAGTTTAGCGGGAGGGTCGGGTGGCTACACCTTC. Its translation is CASSLAGGSGGYTF.

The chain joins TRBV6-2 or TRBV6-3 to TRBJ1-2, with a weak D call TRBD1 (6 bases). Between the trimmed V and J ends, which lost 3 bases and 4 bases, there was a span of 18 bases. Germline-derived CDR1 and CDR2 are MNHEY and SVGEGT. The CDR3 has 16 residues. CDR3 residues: CASSYILDSQSYGYTF. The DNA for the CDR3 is TGTGCCAGCAGTTATATCTTGGACAGCCAATCCTATGGCTACACCTTC.

For the CDR3, the DNA is TGTGCCAGCAGCTCCGGGACAGTCATCACAGATACGCAGTATTTT. It codes for CASSSGTVITDTQYF. This rearrangement joins TRBV11-3 to TRBJ2-3, with TRBD1 identical over 7 bases. From germline, CDR1 is SGHNT and CDR2 YENEEA. Trimming removed 4 bases from V and 2 bases from J; junction bases left unmatched: 6. This CDR3 has 15 residues. Supplemented by reference TRBV11-3 and TRBJ2-3, the full variable domain reads EAGVVQSPRYKIIEKKQPVAFWCNPISGHNTLYWYLQNLGQGPELLIRYENEEAVDDSQLPKDRFSAERLKGVDSTLKIQPAELGDSAVYLCASSSGTVITDTQYFGPGTRLTVL.

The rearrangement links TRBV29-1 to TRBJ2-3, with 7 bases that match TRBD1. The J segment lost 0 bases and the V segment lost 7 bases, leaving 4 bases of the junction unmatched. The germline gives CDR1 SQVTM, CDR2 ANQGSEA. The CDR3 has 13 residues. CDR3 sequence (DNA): TGCAGCGGTCGACAGGGAAGCACAGATACGCAGTATTTT. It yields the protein CSGRQGSTDTQYF.

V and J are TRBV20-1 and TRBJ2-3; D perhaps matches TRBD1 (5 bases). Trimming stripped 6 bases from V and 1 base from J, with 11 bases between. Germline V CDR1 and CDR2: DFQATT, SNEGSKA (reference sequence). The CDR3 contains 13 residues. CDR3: CSAQQQGTDTQYF. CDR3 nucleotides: TGCAGTGCACAGCAACAGGGCACAGATACGCAGTATTTT.

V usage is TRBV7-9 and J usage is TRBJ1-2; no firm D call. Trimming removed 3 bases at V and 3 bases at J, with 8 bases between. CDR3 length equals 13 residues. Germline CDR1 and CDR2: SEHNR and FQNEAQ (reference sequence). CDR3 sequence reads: CASSFGLDYGYTF. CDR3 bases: TGTGCCAGCAGCTTTGGGTTGGACTATGGCTACACCTTC.

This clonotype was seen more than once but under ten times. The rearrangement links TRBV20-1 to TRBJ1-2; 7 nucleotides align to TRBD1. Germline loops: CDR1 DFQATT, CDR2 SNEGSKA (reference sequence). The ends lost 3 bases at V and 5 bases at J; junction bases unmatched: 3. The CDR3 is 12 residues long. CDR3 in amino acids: CSARLQGYGYTF. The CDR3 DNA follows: TGCAGTGCTAGGCTACAGGGGTATGGCTACACCTTC.

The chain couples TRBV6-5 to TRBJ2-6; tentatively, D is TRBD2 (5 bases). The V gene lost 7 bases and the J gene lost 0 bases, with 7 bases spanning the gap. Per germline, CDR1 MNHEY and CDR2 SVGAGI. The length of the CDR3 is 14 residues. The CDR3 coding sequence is TGTGCCAGCACCGGGGACTCTGGGGCCAACGTCCTGACTTTC. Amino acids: CASTGDSGANVLTF.

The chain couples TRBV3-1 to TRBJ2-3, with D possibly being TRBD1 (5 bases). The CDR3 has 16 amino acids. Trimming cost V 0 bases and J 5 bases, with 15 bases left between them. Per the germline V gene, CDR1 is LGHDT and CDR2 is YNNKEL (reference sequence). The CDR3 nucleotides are TGTGCCAGCAGCCAAGAGACAGACTTCCAGGTAGATACGCAGTATTTT. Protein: CASSQETDFQVDTQYF.

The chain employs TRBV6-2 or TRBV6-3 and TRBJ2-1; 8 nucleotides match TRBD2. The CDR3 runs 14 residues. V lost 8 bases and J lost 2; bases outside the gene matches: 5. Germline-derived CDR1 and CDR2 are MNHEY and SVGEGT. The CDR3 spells CASDTSGTYNEQFF. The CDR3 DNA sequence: TGTGCCAGCGACACTAGCGGAACCTACAATGAGCAGTTCTTC.

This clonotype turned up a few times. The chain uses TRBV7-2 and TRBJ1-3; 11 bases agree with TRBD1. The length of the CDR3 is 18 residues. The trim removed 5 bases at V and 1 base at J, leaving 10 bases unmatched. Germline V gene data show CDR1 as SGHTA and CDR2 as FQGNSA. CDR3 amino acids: CASSPYRTGGISGNTIYF. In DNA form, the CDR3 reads TGTGCCAGCAGCCCTTATCGGACAGGGGGCATATCTGGAAACACCATATATTTT. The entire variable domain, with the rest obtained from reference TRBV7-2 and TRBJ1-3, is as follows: GAGVSQSPSNKVTEKGKDVELRCDPISGHTALYWYRQSLGQGLEFLIYFQGNSAPDKSGLPSDRFSAERTGGSVSTLTIQRTQQEDSAVYLCASSPYRTGGISGNTIYFGEGSWLTVV.

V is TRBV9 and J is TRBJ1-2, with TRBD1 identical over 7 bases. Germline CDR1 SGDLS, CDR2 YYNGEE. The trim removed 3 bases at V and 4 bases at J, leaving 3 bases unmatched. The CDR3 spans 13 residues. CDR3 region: CASSGGQAYGYTF. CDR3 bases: TGTGCCAGCAGCGGAGGACAGGCCTATGGCTACACCTTC.

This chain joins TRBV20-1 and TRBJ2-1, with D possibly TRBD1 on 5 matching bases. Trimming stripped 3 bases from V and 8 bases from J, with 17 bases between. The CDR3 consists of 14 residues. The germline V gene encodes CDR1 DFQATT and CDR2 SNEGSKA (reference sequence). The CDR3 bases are TGCAGTGCTAGCAGACAGCGTTCCACCCATGAGCAGTTCTTC. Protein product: CSASRQRSTHEQFF.

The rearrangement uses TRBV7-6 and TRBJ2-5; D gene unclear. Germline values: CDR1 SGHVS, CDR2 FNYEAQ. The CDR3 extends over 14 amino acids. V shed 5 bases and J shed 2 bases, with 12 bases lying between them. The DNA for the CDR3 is TGTGCCAGCAGCCCTCAGATTTTTCAAGAGACCCAGTACTTC. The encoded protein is CASSPQIFQETQYF. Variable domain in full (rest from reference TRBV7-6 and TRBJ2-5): GAGVSQSPRYKVTKRGQDVALRCDPISGHVSLYWYRQALGQGPEFLTYFNYEAQQDKSGLPNDRFSAERPEGSISTLTIQRTEQRDSAMYRCASSPQIFQETQYFGPGTRLLVL.

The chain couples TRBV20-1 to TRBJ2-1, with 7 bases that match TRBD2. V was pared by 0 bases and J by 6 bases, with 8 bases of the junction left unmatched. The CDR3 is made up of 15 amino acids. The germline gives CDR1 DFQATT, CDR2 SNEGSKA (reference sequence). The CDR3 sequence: CSARDLGGTRNEQFF. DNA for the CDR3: TGCAGTGCTAGAGATTTGGGGGGGACTCGCAATGAGCAGTTCTTC.

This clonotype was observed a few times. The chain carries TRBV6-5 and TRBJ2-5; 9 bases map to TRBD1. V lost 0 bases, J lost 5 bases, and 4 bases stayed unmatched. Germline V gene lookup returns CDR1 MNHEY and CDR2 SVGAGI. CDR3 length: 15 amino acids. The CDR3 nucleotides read TGTGCCAGCAGTTACTCTGGGGACAGGGACGAGACCCAGTACTTC. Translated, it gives CASSYSGDRDETQYF.

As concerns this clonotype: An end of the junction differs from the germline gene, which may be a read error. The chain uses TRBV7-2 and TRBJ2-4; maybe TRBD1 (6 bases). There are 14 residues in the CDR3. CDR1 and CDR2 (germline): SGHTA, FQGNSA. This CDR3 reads CASSAAGAKNIRYF. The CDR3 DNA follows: TGTGCCAGCAGCGCTGCAGGGGCCAAAAACATTCGGTACTTC.

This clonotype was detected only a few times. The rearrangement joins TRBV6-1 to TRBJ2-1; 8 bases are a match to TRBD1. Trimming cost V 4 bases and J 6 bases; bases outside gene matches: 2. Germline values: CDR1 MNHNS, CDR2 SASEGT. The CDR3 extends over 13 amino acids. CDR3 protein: CASSAQGGNEQFF. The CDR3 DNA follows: TGTGCCAGCAGTGCACAGGGGGGCAATGAGCAGTTCTTC.

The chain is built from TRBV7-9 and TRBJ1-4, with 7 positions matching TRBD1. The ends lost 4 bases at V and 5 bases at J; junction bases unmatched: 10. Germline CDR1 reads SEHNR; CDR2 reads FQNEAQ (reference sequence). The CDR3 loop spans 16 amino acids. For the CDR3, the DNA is TGTGCCAGCAGCTCACCCCAGACAGGGAAGAATGAAAAACTGTTTTTT. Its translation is CASSSPQTGKNEKLFF.

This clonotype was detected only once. CDR3 in amino acids: CASSSLLGVDNQPQHF. DNA for the CDR3: TGTGCCAGCAGCTCACTTTTGGGGGTCGACAATCAGCCCCAGCATTTT. The chain joins TRBV7-8 to TRBJ1-5; possibly TRBD1 for D (5 bases). Germline V gene sequence: CDR1 SGHVS, CDR2 FQNEAQ. This CDR3 is built from 16 residues. V lost 4 bases to trimming and J lost 3 bases, with 16 bases between them.